Listed below are T cell receptor beta chains from one sample, sequenced in a study of T-cell memory formation after mild COVID-19. TCRdb passed the 5' RACE reads through MiXCR, listing each CDR3 protein once. The sample gives roughly 580,000 distinct CDR3 sequences, around 17% of which show up once; approximately 12% is in the top ten. The specimen was PBMCs or a T cell subset sorted from them (not recorded which). These receptors were obtained from an adult woman who had mild COVID-19 (a few samples of this study predate the infection). Cell type and time point are not known. The CDR3 runs from the conserved cysteine through the conserved F or W.

>TRBV5-1|13|TRBJ1-2
CASSFGQLEGYTF
>TRBV19|13|TRBJ1-2
CASTDRVAYGYTF
>TRBV24-1|15|TRBJ1-1
CATSDSSTMNTEAFF
>TRBV7-9|15|TRBJ2-5
CASSPTSGPRETQYF
>TRBV3-1|18|TRBJ2-7
CASSHTLPGQGSHYEQYF
>TRBV4-1|13|TRBJ2-5
CASSQESRETQYF
>TRBV12-3/TRBV12-4|13|TRBJ2-1
CASRDRGLNEQFF
>TRBV6-5|17|TRBJ2-7
CASSYSRPLAVQGEQYF
>TRBV12-5|16|TRBJ1-1
CASGLLPREGNTEAFF
>TRBV12-3/TRBV12-4|22|TRBJ2-3
CASSFGSVPLDLAWGDTDTQYF
>TRBV18|14|TRBJ2-3
CASSRQANTDTQYF
>TRBV18|15|TRBJ2-3
CASSPDRWATDTQYF
>TRBV20-1|15|TRBJ1-4
CSARDLRDGNEKLFF
>TRBV7-3|15|TRBJ2-3
CASSLAGARTDTQYF
>TRBV3-1|15|TRBJ2-2
CASSPQLGGTGELFF
>TRBV5-1|15|TRBJ2-3
CASSQQGRDTDTQYF
>TRBV12-3/TRBV12-4|11|TRBJ2-3
CASSRTNTQYF
>TRBV9|14|TRBJ2-1
CASSVVSAGNEQFF
>TRBV18|14|TRBJ2-2
CASSPLAGPGELFF
>TRBV24-1|14|TRBJ2-3
CATSVAGSTDTQYF
>TRBV4-3|18|TRBJ1-2
CASSQDQRDRGPNRGYTF
>TRBV29-1|13|TRBJ2-7
CSVELLRQREQYF